These 18 T cell receptor beta chains came from one sample sequenced in a study of T cell responses to AZD1222 COVID-19 vaccine. Profiling relied on immunoSEQ multiplex PCR, and the TCRdb table lists in-frame clones only, not all of them. The table has roughly 120,000 clones, about nine tenths seen once; the top ten hold roughly 4.1%. The material was peripheral blood, obtained on day 0 of AZD1222 vaccination. The receptors come from an adult in good health.

This clone was detected once. The chain links TRBV10-3 to TRBJ2-3, with TRBD1 identical over 8 bases. Germline V CDR1 and CDR2: ENHRY, SYGVKD. The CDR3 is 14 amino acids. V was clipped by 5 bases and J by 1 base; unmatched bases: 2. The DNA for the CDR3 is TGTGCCATCAGTCCGACAGGGGGCACAGATACGCAGTATTTT. This codes for CAISPTGGTDTQYF.

The chain employs TRBV2 and TRBJ1-5; tentative D call: TRBD1 (6 bases). Germline V gene lookup returns CDR1 SNHLY and CDR2 FYNNEI. V was shortened by 4 bases and J by 3 bases, with 22 bases between the two germline ends. The CDR3 runs to 18 residues. CDR3 region: CASSGALSGAGDNQPQHF. The CDR3 nucleotides are TGTGCCAGCAGTGGCGCTTTATCGGGGGCGGGGGACAATCAGCCCCAGCATTTT.

The chain links TRBV5-8 to TRBJ1-1; possibly TRBD1 for D (6 bases). Germline lookup yields CDR1 SGHTS and CDR2 YDEGEE. The V end lost 1 base, the J end lost 5 bases, and 15 bases lay between the germline ends. The CDR3 has 15 amino acids. The chain's CDR3 is CASSLFGQFLTEAFF. The CDR3 DNA is TGTGCCAGCAGCTTGTTTGGACAGTTCTTAACTGAAGCTTTCTTT. Supplemented by reference TRBV5-8 and TRBJ1-1, the full variable domain reads EAGVTQSPTHLIKTRGQQATLRCSPISGHTSVYWYQQALGLGLQFLLWYDEGEERNRGNFPPRFSGRQFPNYSSELNVNALELEDSALYLCASSLFGQFLTEAFFGQGTRLTVV.

V is TRBV25-1 and J is TRBJ1-2, with D possibly being TRBD1 (5 bases). The CDR3 runs to 14 residues. Trimming took 3 bases from V and 7 from J, leaving 15 bases between them. In germline, CDR1 is MGHDK, CDR2 SYGVNS. For the CDR3, the DNA is TGTGCCAGCAGTGACCCAATCCAAAGGGGTGGCTACACCTTC. It is translated as CASSDPIQRGGYTF.

V is TRBV6-5 and J is TRBJ2-7; D remains unclear. Germline V lookup: CDR1 MNHEY, CDR2 SVGAGI. This CDR3 region has 14 residues. Trimming pared 8 bases from V and 3 bases from J, leaving 17 bases between. CDR3 loop: CASFRQEHGYEQYF. The CDR3 DNA follows: TGTGCCAGCTTTAGGCAGGAACACGGCTACGAGCAGTACTTC.

The sample holds one count of this clone. This chain links TRBV7-8 with TRBJ2-7; 9 bases align to TRBD1. The CDR3 has 16 amino acids. The trim removed 1 base at V and 3 bases at J, leaving 7 bases unmatched. Per the germline V gene, CDR1 is SGHVS and CDR2 is FQNEAQ. The CDR3 region is CASSLEVGTGNYEQYF. CDR3 nucleotide sequence: TGTGCCAGCAGCTTAGAAGTAGGGACAGGGAACTACGAGCAGTACTTC.

The chain is built from TRBV30 and TRBJ1-1, with no clear D. Trimming shortened V by 5 bases and J by 1 base, and 11 bases separated the two germline ends. The CDR3 length is 13 residues. Germline lookup yields CDR1 GTSNPN and CDR2 SVGIG (reference sequence). The CDR3 DNA follows: TGTGCCTGGCGCGGACTGAAGAACACTGAAGCTTTCTTT. Protein product: CAWRGLKNTEAFF.

The V call is TRBV9, the J call TRBJ1-6; D gene unclear. CDR1 is SGDLS, CDR2 YYNGEE, per germline. The V gene lost 5 bases and the J gene lost 0 bases, with 12 bases spanning the gap. The CDR3 runs to 16 residues. The CDR3 nucleotides read TGTGCCAGCAGTAGAGGTTCGAGCTCCTATAATTCACCCCTCCACTTT. Protein: CASSRGSSSYNSPLHF. Based on the CDR3 plus reference TRBV9 and TRBJ1-6, the full variable domain is DSGVTQTPKHLITATGQRVTLRCSPRSGDLSVYWYQQSLDQGLQFLIQYYNGEERAKGNILERFSAQQFPDLHSELNLSSLELGDSALYFCASSRGSSSYNSPLHFGNGTRLTVT.

The gene calls are TRBV5-4 and TRBJ2-3; TRBD2 agrees at 10 bases. This CDR3 has 16 amino acids. Trimming at V came to 4 bases and at J to 3 bases, leaving 8 bases not matched to a gene. Per germline, CDR1 SGHNT and CDR2 YYREEE (reference sequence). In DNA form, the CDR3 reads TGTGCCAGCAGCATTCGAGCGGGGGGGCCTACAGATACGCAGTATTTT. Its protein is CASSIRAGGPTDTQYF.

The rearrangement links TRBV4-2 to TRBJ2-1; 7 bases fit TRBD2. Losses at the gene ends were 1 base for V and 5 bases for J; bases not matched to a gene: 2. Germline V gene sequence: CDR1 LGHNA, CDR2 YNFKEQ. The CDR3 is made up of 14 amino acids. Here the CDR3 DNA reads TGTGCCAGCAGCCAAGCGCTAGCGGACAATGAGCAGTTCTTC. Residues: CASSQALADNEQFF.

In its sample, this clone was seen once. The genes are TRBV2 and TRBJ2-3; possibly TRBD2 for D (5 bases). The CDR3 runs 15 residues. CDR1 and CDR2 from the germline V gene are SNHLY and FYNNEI. V lost 2 bases and J 6 bases, leaving 15 bases between the germline ends. The CDR3 here is CASSERGASLDTQYF. CDR3 nucleotide sequence: TGTGCCAGCAGTGAACGGGGAGCGTCCCTCGATACGCAGTATTTT. The variable domain in full, with the rest retrieved from reference TRBV2 and TRBJ2-3, is EPEVTQTPSHQVTQMGQEVILRCVPISNHLYFYWYRQILGQKVEFLVSFYNNEISEKSEIFDDQFSVERPDGSNFTLKIRSTKLEDSAMYFCASSERGASLDTQYFGPGTRLTVL.

This chain connects TRBV28 to TRBJ1-5, with 7 bases matching TRBD1. With V trimmed by 6 bases and J by 2 bases, 22 bases remained unmatched. This CDR3 region has 20 residues. CDR1 MDHEN and CDR2 SYDVKM come from the germline V gene. CDR3 loop: CASSPMGATGRQGGNQPQHF. In nucleotides, the CDR3 is TGTGCCAGCAGCCCCATGGGAGCTACAGGACGACAGGGTGGCAATCAGCCCCAGCATTTT.

V gene TRBV5-4 combines with J gene TRBJ1-5; D may be TRBD1 (5 bases). The V end lost 4 bases, the J end lost 4 bases, and 9 bases lay between the germline ends. The CDR3 has 13 amino acids. From germline, CDR1 is SGHNT and CDR2 YYREEE (reference sequence). CDR3 region: CASSRDSNQPQHF. CDR3 sequence (DNA): TGTGCCAGCAGCCGTGACAGTAATCAGCCCCAGCATTTT. Full variable domain (rest looked up from reference TRBV5-4 and TRBJ1-5): ETGVTQSPTHLIKTRGQQVTLRCSSQSGHNTVSWYQQALGQGPQFIFQYYREEENGRGNFPPRFSGLQFPNYSSELNVNALELDDSALYLCASSRDSNQPQHFGDGTRLSIL.

The chain's CDR3 is CASSLAASSGNEQFF. The DNA of the CDR3 is TGTGCCAGCAGCTTAGCGGCGAGTAGCGGCAATGAGCAGTTCTTC. The V gene is TRBV7-9, the J gene TRBJ2-1, with D perhaps matching TRBD2 (6 bases). The germline V gene encodes CDR1 SEHNR and CDR2 FQNEAQ (reference sequence). This CDR3 comprises 15 residues. Trimming shortened V by 0 bases and J by 6 bases, and 12 bases separated the two germline ends.

This clone is a singleton in its sample. The gene calls are TRBV5-6 and TRBJ2-1, with a possible D match to TRBD1 (6 bases). The ends were cut back, 5 bases at V and 13 bases at J, with 13 bases in the middle. Germline V gene lookup returns CDR1 SGHDT and CDR2 YYEEEE. There are 11 residues in the CDR3. The CDR3 reads CASSSDSPQFF. DNA of the CDR3: TGTGCCAGCAGTTCGGACAGCCCTCAGTTCTTC.

This clone was found once. This rearrangement joins TRBV19 to TRBJ2-1; 9 nucleotides match TRBD2. The V gene's germline CDR1 is LNHDA and CDR2 SQIVND (reference sequence). CDR3 length: 14 residues. V lost 6 bases and J lost 7; bases outside the gene matches: 7. CDR3 region: CASRHSGGGNEQFF. For the CDR3, the DNA is TGTGCCAGTAGACATAGCGGGGGTGGGAATGAGCAGTTCTTC.

The V gene is TRBV27, the J gene TRBJ2-7; 10 bases line up with TRBD1. Germline lookup yields CDR1 MNHEY and CDR2 SMNVEV (reference sequence). This CDR3 region has 14 residues. After removal of 5 bases from V and 3 bases from J, the junction contained 4 bases not matched to a gene. CDR3 sequence reads: CASSRTGGYYEQYF. Here the CDR3 DNA reads TGTGCCAGCAGTCGGACAGGGGGATACTACGAGCAGTACTTC.

The chain recombines TRBV6-5 with TRBJ1-3; D unresolved. Germline CDR1 and CDR2: MNHEY and SVGAGI. The germline V and J ends were trimmed by 7 bases and 0 bases, with 4 bases remaining between them. CDR3 length: 12 residues. CDR3 DNA sequence: TGTGCCAGCACTAGCTCTGGAAACACCATATATTTT. Its translation: CASTSSGNTIYF.